This T cell receptor beta chain was retrieved from a study of long-term antiretroviral therapy in people with HIV. Germline-derived CDR1 and CDR2 are WNHNN and SYGVQD (reference sequence). The CDR3 has 12 residues. Between the trimmed V and J ends, which lost 10 bases and 4 bases, there was a span of 14 bases. Investigators performed immunoSEQ version v3.0 at survey level. TCRdb's copy holds only in-frame clones and misses some; the assay was immunoSEQ multiplex PCR. The profile covers 25,000 to 30,000 clones, with approximately 95% appearing a single time and approximately 8.8% taken by the ten largest.

The sequence was collected from a man aged 30-40 years with HIV. Sequenced material: unsorted PBMCs, taken 5.3 years after starting antiretroviral therapy. The chain employs TRBV10-1 and TRBJ2-7; a possible D gene is TRBD2 (5 bases). The CDR3 reads CANRGWSYEQYF. The CDR3 DNA follows: TGCGCCAACAGAGGGTGGAGTTACGAGCAGTACTTC.